What follows are 6 T cell receptor beta chains derived from one specimen sequenced in a study of cytomegalovirus exposure and HLA in healthy donors. The study ran its PCR with 60 Vbeta and 13 Jbeta primers. Profiling relied on immunoSEQ multiplex PCR, and the TCRdb table lists in-frame clones only, not all of them. The sample carries roughly 140,000 clones, roughly 80% recorded once. Input material: PBMCs. These receptor sequences come from a female donor in good health and CMV-seronegative.

The chain uses TRBV10-3 and TRBJ1-5; 8 bases map to TRBD1. Germline V gives CDR1 ENHRY, CDR2 SYGVKD. The V gene end was trimmed by 2 bases and the J gene end by 0 bases; junction bases not matched to a gene: 6. CDR3 size: 17 residues. The CDR3, as DNA: TGTGCCATCAGTGAGGAACAGGGGGTTAGTAGCAATCAGCCCCAGCATTTT. This encodes CAISEEQGVSSNQPQHF.

The chain links TRBV19 to TRBJ1-1; D is possibly TRBD1 (5 bases). The germline V gene has CDR1 LNHDA and CDR2 SQIVND (reference sequence). Trimming took off 1 base at V and 3 bases at J, with 18 bases between the two ends. The CDR3 runs to 17 residues. As DNA, the CDR3 is TGTGCCAGTAGTATAGGGGGCAGGGAATTGGGCGACACTGAAGCTTTCTTT. Protein: CASSIGGRELGDTEAFF.

There are a few counts of this clone. V is TRBV4-1 and J is TRBJ2-2, with 11 bases that match TRBD2. Unmatched junction bases numbered 9, after V lost 4 bases and J lost 5 bases. Germline V CDR1 and CDR2: MGHRA, YSYEKL. There are 17 residues in the CDR3. CDR3 region: CASSRELAGGSTGELFF. DNA for the CDR3: TGCGCCAGCAGCCGAGAATTAGCGGGAGGGTCGACCGGGGAGCTGTTTTTT.

The chain has TRBV4-1 and TRBJ2-7, with TRBD2 as a possible D gene (7 bases). V was trimmed by 1 base and J by 5 bases, leaving 18 bases between them. The CDR3 has 16 amino acids. Germline values: CDR1 MGHRA, CDR2 YSYEKL. CDR3 sequence (DNA): TGCGCCAGCAGCCAAGGTGTTAGGGGGAGGGACCACGAGCAGTACTTC. This sequence encodes CASSQGVRGRDHEQYF.

The V gene is TRBV28, the J gene TRBJ2-7; 9 nucleotides match TRBD2. The CDR3 covers 18 residues. Germline-derived CDR1 and CDR2 are MDHEN and SYDVKM. V lost 2 bases and J lost 2; bases outside the gene matches: 13. The DNA for the CDR3 is TGTGCCAGCAGTTTACCCTCTGCGACTAGCGGAACACCCTACGAGCAGTACTTC. The encoded protein is CASSLPSATSGTPYEQYF.

This clone was seen only a few times. The V call is TRBV11-2, the J call TRBJ2-1; 9 positions agree with TRBD2. Germline V gene data show CDR1 as SGHAT and CDR2 as FQNNGV. With V trimmed by 2 bases and J by 5 bases, 1 base remained unmatched. This CDR3 has 14 amino acids. In nucleotides, the CDR3 is TGTGCCAGCAGCTTACTAGCGGGAAACAATGAGCAGTTCTTC. Translation: CASSLLAGNNEQFF.